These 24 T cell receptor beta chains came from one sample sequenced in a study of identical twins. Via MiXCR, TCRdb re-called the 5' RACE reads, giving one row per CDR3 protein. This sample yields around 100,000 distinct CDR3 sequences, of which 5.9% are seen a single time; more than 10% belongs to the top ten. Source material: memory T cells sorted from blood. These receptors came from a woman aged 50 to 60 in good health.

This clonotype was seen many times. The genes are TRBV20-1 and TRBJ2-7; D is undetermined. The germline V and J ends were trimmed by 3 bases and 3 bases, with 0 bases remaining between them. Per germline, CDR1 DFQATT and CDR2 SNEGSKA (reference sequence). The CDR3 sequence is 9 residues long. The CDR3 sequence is CSASYEQYV. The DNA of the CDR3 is TGCAGTGCTAGCTACGAGCAGTACGTC.

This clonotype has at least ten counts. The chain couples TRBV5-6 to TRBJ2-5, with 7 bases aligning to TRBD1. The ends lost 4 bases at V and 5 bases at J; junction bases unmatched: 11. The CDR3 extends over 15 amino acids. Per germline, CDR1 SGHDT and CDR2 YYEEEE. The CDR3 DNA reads TGTGCCAGCAGCATCCCCAGAGGGGGCGTTGAGACCCAGTACTTC. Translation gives CASSIPRGGVETQYF.

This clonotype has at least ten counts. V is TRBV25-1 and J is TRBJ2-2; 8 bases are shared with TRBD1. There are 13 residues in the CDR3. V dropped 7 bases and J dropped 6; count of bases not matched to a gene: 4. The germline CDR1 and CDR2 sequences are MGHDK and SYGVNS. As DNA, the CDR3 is TGTGCCAGCAAGGGGACAGGCCCCGGGGAGCTGTTTTTT. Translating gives CASKGTGPGELFF.

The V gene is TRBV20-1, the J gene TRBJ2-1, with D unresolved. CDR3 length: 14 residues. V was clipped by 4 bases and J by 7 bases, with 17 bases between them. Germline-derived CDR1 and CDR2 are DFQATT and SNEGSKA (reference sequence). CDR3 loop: CSAKGATSPNEQFF. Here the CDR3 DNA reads TGCAGTGCTAAAGGCGCCACCTCGCCAAATGAGCAGTTCTTC.

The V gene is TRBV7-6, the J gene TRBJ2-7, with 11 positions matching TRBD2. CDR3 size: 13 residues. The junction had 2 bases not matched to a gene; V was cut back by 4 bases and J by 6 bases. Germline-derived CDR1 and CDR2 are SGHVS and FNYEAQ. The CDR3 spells CASSSLAGGEQYV. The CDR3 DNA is TGTGCCAGCAGCTCCCTAGCGGGAGGCGAGCAGTACGTC.

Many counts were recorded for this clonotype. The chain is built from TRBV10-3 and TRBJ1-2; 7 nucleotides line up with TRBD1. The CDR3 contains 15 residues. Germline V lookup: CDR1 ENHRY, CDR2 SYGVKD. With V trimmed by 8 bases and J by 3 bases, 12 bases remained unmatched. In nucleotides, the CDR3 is TGTGCCATCGGGGAAGAAGACAGGGCGGACTATGGCTACACCTTC. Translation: CAIGEEDRADYGYTF.

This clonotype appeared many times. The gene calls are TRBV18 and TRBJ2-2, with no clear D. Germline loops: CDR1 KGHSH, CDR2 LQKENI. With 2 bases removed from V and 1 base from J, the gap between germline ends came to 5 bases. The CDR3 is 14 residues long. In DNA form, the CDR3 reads TGTGCCAGCTCACCAGAGAAGAACACCGGGGAGCTGTTTTTT. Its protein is CASSPEKNTGELFF.

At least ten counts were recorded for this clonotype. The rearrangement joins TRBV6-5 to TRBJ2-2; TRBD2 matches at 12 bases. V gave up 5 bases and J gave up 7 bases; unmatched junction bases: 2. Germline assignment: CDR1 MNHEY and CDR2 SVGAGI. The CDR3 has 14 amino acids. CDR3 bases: TGTGCCAGCAGTCGGACTAGCGGGAACGGGGAGCTGTTTTTT. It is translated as CASSRTSGNGELFF.

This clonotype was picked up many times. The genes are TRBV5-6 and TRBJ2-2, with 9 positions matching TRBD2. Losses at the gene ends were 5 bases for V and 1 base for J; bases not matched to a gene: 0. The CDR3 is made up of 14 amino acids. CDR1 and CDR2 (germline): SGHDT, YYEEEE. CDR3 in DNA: TGTGCCAGCAGGACTAGCGGGAACACCGGGGAGCTGTTTTTT. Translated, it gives CASRTSGNTGELFF.

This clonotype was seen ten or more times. The CDR3 loop is CASSTYSGDYGYTF. CDR3 DNA sequence: TGCGCCAGCAGCACATACTCAGGGGACTATGGCTACACCTTC. The V gene is TRBV5-1, the J gene TRBJ1-2; D possibly corresponds to TRBD1 (6 bases). The germline CDR1 and CDR2 sequences are SGHRS and YFSETQ. The CDR3 extends over 14 amino acids. Trimming left V 4 bases short and J 3 bases short, with 13 bases between.

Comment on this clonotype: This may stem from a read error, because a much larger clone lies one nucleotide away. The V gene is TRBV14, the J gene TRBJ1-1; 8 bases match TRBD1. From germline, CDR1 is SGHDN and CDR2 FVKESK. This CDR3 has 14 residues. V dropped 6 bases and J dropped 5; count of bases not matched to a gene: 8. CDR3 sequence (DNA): TGTGCCAGCAGGCAGACAGGGGATTGGACTGAAGCTTTCTTT. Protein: CASRQTGDWTEAFF.

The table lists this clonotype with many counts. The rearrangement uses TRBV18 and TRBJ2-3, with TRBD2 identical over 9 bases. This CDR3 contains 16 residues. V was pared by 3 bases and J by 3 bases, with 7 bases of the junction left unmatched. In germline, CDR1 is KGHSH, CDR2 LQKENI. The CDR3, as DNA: TGTGCCAGCTCACCTGTAGCGGGAGCCTCGACAGATACGCAGTATTTT. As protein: CASSPVAGASTDTQYF.

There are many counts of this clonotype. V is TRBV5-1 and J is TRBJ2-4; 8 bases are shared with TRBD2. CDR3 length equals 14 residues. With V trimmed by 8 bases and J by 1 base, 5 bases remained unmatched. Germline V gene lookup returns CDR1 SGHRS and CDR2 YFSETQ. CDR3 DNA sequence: TGCGCCAGTTGCTCTAGCGGGGCCAAAAACATTCAGTACTTC. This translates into CASCSSGAKNIQYF.

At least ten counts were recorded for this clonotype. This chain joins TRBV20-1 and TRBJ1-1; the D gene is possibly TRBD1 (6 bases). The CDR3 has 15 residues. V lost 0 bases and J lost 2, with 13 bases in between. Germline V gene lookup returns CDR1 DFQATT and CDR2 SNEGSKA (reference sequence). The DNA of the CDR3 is TGCAGTGCTAGAGAGGGGGGCTCGGGAAACACTGAAGCTTTCTTT. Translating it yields CSAREGGSGNTEAFF.

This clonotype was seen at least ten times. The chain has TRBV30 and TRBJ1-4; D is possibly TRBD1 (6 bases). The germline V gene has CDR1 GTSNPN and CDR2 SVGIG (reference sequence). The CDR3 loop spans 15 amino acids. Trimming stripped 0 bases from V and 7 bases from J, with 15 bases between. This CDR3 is CAWSVLGGQAEKLFF. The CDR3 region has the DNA TGTGCCTGGAGTGTACTCGGGGGCCAGGCTGAAAAACTGTTTTTT.

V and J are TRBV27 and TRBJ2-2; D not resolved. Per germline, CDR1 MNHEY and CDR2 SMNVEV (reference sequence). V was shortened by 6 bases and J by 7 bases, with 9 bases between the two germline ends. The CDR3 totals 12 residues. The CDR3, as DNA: TGTGCCAGCAGGTTTTCTGGCGGGGAGCTGTTTTTT. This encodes CASRFSGGELFF.

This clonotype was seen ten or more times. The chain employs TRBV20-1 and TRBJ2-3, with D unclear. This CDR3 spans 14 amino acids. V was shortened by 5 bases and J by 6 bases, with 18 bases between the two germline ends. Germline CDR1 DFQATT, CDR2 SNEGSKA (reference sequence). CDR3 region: CSAPRAPRRDTQYF. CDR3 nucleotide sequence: TGCAGTGCTCCCCGGGCCCCCCGTCGGGATACGCAGTATTTT.

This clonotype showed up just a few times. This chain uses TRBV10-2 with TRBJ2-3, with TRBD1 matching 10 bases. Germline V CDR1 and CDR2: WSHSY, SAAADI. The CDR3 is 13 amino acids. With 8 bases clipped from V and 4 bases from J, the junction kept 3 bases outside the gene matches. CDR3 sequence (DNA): TGCGCCAGCCGGACAGGGGGTCCAGATACGCAGTATTTT. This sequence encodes CASRTGGPDTQYF.

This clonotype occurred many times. CDR3 in DNA: TGTGCCAGCAGCTCCCAGGGGGGCGCCGAGACCCAGTACTTC. It translates to CASSSQGGAETQYF. The chain combines TRBV7-9 with TRBJ2-5; the D gene is possibly TRBD1 (7 bases). Germline V lookup: CDR1 SEHNR, CDR2 FQNEAQ (reference sequence). The CDR3 runs to 14 residues. Trimming took 4 bases from V and 5 from J, leaving 14 bases between them.

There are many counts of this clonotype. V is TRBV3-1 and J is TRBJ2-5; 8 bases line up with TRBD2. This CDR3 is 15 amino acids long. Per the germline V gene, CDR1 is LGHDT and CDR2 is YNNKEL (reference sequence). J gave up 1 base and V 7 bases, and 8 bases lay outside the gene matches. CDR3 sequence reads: CASTRSGNSQETQYF. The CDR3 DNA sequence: TGTGCCAGCACTCGTAGCGGGAACTCCCAAGAGACCCAGTACTTC.

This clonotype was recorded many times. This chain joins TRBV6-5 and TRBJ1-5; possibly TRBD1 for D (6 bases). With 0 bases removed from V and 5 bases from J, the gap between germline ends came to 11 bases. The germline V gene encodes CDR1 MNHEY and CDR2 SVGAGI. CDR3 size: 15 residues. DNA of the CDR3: TGTGCCAGCAGTTACTCGTTGGACAGTCATCAGCCCCAGCATTTT. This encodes CASSYSLDSHQPQHF.

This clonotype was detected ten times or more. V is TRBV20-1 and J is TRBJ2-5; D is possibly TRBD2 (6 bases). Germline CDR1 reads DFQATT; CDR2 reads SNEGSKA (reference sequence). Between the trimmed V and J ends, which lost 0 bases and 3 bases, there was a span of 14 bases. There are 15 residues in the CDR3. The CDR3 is CSAREREVGEETQYF. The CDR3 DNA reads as TGCAGTGCTAGAGAGAGGGAGGTCGGGGAAGAGACCCAGTACTTC.

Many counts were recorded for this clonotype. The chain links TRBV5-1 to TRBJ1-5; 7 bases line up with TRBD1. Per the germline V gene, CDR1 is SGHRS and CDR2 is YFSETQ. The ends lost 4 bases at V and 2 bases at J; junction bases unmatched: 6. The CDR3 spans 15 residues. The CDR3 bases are TGCGCCAGCAGCGAACAGGGGTCGCGCAATCAGCCCCAGCATTTT. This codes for CASSEQGSRNQPQHF. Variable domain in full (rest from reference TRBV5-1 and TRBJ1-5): KAGVTQTPRYLIKTRGQQVTLSCSPISGHRSVSWYQQTPGQGLQFLFEYFSETQRNKGNFPGRFSGRQFSNSRSEMNVSTLELGDSALYLCASSEQGSRNQPQHFGDGTRLSIL.

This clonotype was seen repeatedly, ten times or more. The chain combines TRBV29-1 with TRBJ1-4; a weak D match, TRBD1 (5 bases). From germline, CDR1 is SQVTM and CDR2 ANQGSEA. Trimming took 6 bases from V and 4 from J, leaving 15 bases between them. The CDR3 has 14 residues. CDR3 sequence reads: CSVVRGGSNEKLFF. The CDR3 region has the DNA TGCAGCGTCGTCCGGGGCGGAAGTAATGAAAAACTGTTTTTT.